This T cell receptor (beta chain) is from a study of neurological immune-mediated disorders. This clonotype was seen ten or more times. No antigen is known for it. Study-wide points: Sharing of CDR3 amino acid sequences among expanded clones across subjects was absent, suggesting private repertoires in all groups.

With 10-nucleotide random UMIs included, cDNA was synthesized by 5'RACE. Sequencing runs each generated in excess of 180 million TCR-beta sequences derived from 15-18 subjects. TCRdb re-called the 5' RACE reads with MiXCR, one entry per CDR3 protein. The sample gives around 61,000 distinct CDR3 sequences, about 5% of which show up once; around 5.1% is in the top ten. Unsorted libraries were derived from 2 million PBMCs stored at -80 C. CDR1 SQVTM and CDR2 ANQGSEA come from the germline V gene. The CDR3 length is 14 residues. V lost 7 bases to trimming and J lost 1 base, with 16 bases between them. This chain links TRBV29-1 with TRBJ1-1; no reliable D call. The source material was PBMCs. The receptor was derived from a human donor with multiple sclerosis. The donor label of this sample is uncertain. CDR3 sequence (DNA): TGCAGCGCCCTGTGGCGAAATCAGAACACTGAAGCTTTCTTT. Protein sequence: CSALWRNQNTEAFF. Combining the CDR3 with reference TRBV29-1 and TRBJ1-1 gives the whole variable domain SAVISQKPSRDICQRGTSLTIQCQVDSQVTMMFWYRQQPGQSLTLIATANQGSEATYESGFVIDKFPISRPNLTFSTLTVSNMSPEDSSIYLCSALWRNQNTEAFFGQGTRLTVV.